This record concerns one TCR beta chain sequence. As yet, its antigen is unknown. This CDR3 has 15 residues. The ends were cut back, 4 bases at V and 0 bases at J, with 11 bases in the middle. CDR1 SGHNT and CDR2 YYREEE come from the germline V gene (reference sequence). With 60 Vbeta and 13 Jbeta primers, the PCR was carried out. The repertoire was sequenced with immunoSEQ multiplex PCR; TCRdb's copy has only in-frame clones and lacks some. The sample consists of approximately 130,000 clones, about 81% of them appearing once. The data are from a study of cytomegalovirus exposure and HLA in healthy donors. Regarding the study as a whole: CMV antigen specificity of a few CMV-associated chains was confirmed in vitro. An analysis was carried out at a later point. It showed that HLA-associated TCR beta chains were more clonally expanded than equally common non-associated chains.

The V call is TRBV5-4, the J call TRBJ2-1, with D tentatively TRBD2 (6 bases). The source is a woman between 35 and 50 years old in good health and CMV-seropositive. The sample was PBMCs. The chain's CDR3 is CASSGGLVSYNEQFF. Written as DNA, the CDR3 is TGTGCCAGCAGCGGGGGACTTGTCTCCTACAATGAGCAGTTCTTC.